The sequence of this T cell receptor beta chain was determined in a study of CD8 T cells in ankylosing spondylitis. General study points: Enrichment of disease-linked clones was reportedly significant in matched ankylosing spondylitis synovial fluid. It appeared that ankylosing spondylitis blood was characterized by a TCR beta motif of fewer than 10 highly homologous variants.

This clonotype was seen more than once but under ten times. Its antigen is not identified. In making TCR beta libraries, quantitative 5'-RACE with molecular barcodes was used. TCRdb reanalysed the 5' RACE reads using MiXCR and keeps one entry per CDR3 protein. The sample contains around 340,000 distinct CDR3 sequences, roughly 22% of which appear only once. V was clipped by 6 bases and J by 11 bases, with 27 bases between them. Germline V gene lookup returns CDR1 MDHEN and CDR2 SYDVKM. The CDR3 extends over 16 amino acids. The sequence derives from a male donor with ankylosing spondylitis or in good health (not recorded which). The chain is built from TRBV28 and TRBJ2-3; D might be TRBD2 (6 bases). The sample comprised blood, either unsorted or a sorted T cell fraction (not recorded which). The CDR3 here is CASRIPGVLNGEGQYF. The CDR3 DNA reads TGTGCCAGCAGAATTCCGGGGGTCCTGAATGGAGAGGGGCAGTATTTT.